These T cell receptor beta chains were read from a single sample in a study of identifying expanded T cells in peripheral blood. Measured with immunoSEQ multiplex PCR; TCRdb has only the in-frame clones, and not every one. This sample has fewer than 85,000 clones, with about 89% found just once. Sequencing was done on a sample of blood. The receptor source for this set is a person between 18 and 75 years old in good health. Each CDR3 is given with its conserved first and last residue. Each record gives: CDR3 protein, V gene, CDR3 length, J gene.

CASSPQLAGGSDTQYF	TRBV7-9	16	TRBJ2-3
CSVSYSGTENEKLFF	TRBV29-1	15	TRBJ1-4
CASLEKGAKGYTF	TRBV6-1	13	TRBJ1-2
CASSQEWGGNTEAFF	TRBV4-3	15	TRBJ1-1
CSAESHWGTGNTIYF	TRBV29-1	15	TRBJ1-3
CASSTDRGVNYGYTF	TRBV6-5	15	TRBJ1-2
CASSQEGLSYEQYF	TRBV4-1	14	TRBJ2-7
CASSARPGSYNEQFF	TRBV5-6	15	TRBJ2-1
CASGLKANTEAFF	TRBV12-5	13	TRBJ1-1
CASSYGVSGANVLTF	TRBV7-2	15	TRBJ2-6
CASSLDRGPYEQYF	TRBV11-2	14	TRBJ2-7
CASSLQFSTDTQYF	TRBV27	14	TRBJ2-3
CASGPVEGNSGNTIYF	TRBV9	16	TRBJ1-3
CASSTDRGLYNEQFF	TRBV6-5	15	TRBJ2-1
CASRVGGGETQYF	TRBV6-1	13	TRBJ2-5
CASSPTYSTYNEQFF	TRBV5-8	15	TRBJ2-1
CASSLERGGLEFYEQYF	TRBV13	17	TRBJ2-7
CASSLAGSGNQPQHF	TRBV5-6	15	TRBJ1-5
CASSPIPTSGMVGQFF	TRBV5-6	16	TRBJ2-1
CASSLSGAGETQYF	TRBV27	14	TRBJ2-5
CASSQEARALGEKLFF	TRBV4-3	16	TRBJ1-4
CATRNGGSAEAFF	TRBV6-5	13	TRBJ1-1
CASSLVADQETQYF	TRBV7-3	14	TRBJ2-5
CASSAPAHSYNEQFF	TRBV6-1	15	TRBJ2-1
CASSLEQTDGYTF	TRBV5-6	13	TRBJ1-2
CASTRMGDTEAFF	TRBV5-5	13	TRBJ1-1
CASSAREGSYNEQFF	TRBV5-4	15	TRBJ2-1
CASSGTSGGYEQYF	TRBV6-1	14	TRBJ2-7
CASSPDSNYGYTF	TRBV6-5	13	TRBJ1-2
CASSLTDRGINEQFF	TRBV18	15	TRBJ2-1
CASSPGTGGGMNTEAFF	TRBV4-2	17	TRBJ1-1
CASSLETSPTGELFF	TRBV7-2	15	TRBJ2-2
CASGKISTGELFF	TRBV6-1	13	TRBJ2-2
CASSQRNTGLRTEAFF	TRBV23-1	16	TRBJ1-1
CASSSRQGNTKNIQYF	TRBV5-1	16	TRBJ2-4
CSSPFGAWQYF	TRBV20-1	11	TRBJ2-7
CASGEQGADTQYF	TRBV7-2	13	TRBJ2-3
CASSLGAGSNGELFF	TRBV7-7	15	TRBJ2-2
CASSLGEPGLANRRNTYEQFF	TRBV7-8	21	TRBJ2-1
CASSPHPLGEQYF	TRBV27	13	TRBJ2-7
CASSLVGSLDSPLHF	TRBV7-9	15	TRBJ1-6
CASSEGQGGYGYTF	TRBV2	14	TRBJ1-2
CASKDRDEQYF	TRBV5-1	11	TRBJ2-7
CASNWAAYNEQFF	TRBV2	13	TRBJ2-1
CASSMWDRVTGELFF	TRBV19	15	TRBJ2-2
CASSLPQDRGLYEQYF	TRBV27	16	TRBJ2-7
CASSLGRGKNTEAFF	TRBV28	15	TRBJ1-1
CSVGDWQFKYF	TRBV29-1	11	TRBJ2-7
CASSLAGQSRHEQFF	TRBV28	15	TRBJ2-1
CASTPLGFTTPHTEAFF	TRBV19	17	TRBJ1-1
CAWSVSDGYTF	TRBV30	11	TRBJ1-2
CSVEFGSSYEQYF	TRBV29-1	13	TRBJ2-7
CASRDSGAQETQYF	TRBV19	14	TRBJ2-5
CASSPGTLETQYF	TRBV5-1	13	TRBJ2-5